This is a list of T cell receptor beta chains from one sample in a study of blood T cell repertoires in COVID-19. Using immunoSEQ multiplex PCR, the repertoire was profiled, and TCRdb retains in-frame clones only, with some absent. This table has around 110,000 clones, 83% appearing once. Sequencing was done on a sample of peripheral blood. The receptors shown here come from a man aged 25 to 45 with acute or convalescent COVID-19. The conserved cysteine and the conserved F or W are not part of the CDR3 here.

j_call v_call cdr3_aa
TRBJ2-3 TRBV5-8 ASTHRGEDTQY
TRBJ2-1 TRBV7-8 ASSLNFRDSKF
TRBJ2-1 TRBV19 ASSIDFGGTGGYNEQF
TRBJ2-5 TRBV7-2 ASSLKGLAGDLETQY
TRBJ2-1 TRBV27 ASSIAGDSYNEQF
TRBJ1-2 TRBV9 ASSVDTGGGYT
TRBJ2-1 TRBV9 ASSGLAADYNEQF
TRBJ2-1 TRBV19 ASSIMGWTASYNEQF
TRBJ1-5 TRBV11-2 ASSPGRGAGKQPQH
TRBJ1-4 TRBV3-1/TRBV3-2 ASSQAPATNEKLF
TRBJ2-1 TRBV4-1 ASSQDNSRGQF
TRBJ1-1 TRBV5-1 ASRGHGESWENTEAF
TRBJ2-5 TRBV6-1 ASSDLGQGGKETQY
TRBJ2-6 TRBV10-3 AISELAGANVLT
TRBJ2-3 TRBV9 ASSVAPGTGGADTQY
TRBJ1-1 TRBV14 ASSQMETAMNTEAF
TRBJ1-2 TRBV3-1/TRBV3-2 ASSPRGRLANGYT
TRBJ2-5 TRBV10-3 AISDAQTSSGETQY
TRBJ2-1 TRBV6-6 ASRLAGDYNEQF
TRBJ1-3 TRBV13 ASSGTSSGNTIY
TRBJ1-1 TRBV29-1 SVLEVPNTEAF
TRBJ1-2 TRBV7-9 ASSFQGPNYGYT
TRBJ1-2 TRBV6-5 ASSLDRGQDGYT
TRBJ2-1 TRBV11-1 ASSLDYGTEYGEQF
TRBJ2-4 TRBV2 AMTGGVAKNIQY
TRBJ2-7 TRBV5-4 ASSFGGQGFISD